This T cell receptor beta chain is from a study of blood T cell repertoires in COVID-19. In the study overall: Material from acute and convalescent COVID-19 was sourced from the United States, Italy and Spain.

This CDR3 has 14 amino acids. Trimming cost V 4 bases and J 2 bases, with 12 bases left between them. Germline loops: CDR1 SGHRS, CDR2 YFSETQ. Original processing methods: Amplification from reference gene primers served as the basis for estimated nucleated cell counts. Clones were sequenced by immunoSEQ multiplex PCR, and TCRdb holds only the in-frame ones, with some missing. For V, J and clone size, that table is used; D and trimming come from the DNA. This repertoire shows 75,000 or so clones, approximately 84% found once; its top ten account for less than 6%. The chain employs TRBV5-1 and TRBJ1-1; no definite D call. The TCR comes from a man aged 55 to 70 with active or convalescent COVID-19. The sample consisted of peripheral blood. CDR3 in amino acids: CASSPRSGNTEAFF. DNA for the CDR3: TGCGCCAGCAGCCCGCGGTCGGGAAACACTGAAGCTTTCTTT. Filled out from reference TRBV5-1 and TRBJ1-1, the complete variable domain reads KAGVTQTPRYLIKTRGQQVTLSCSPISGHRSVSWYQQTPGQGLQFLFEYFSETQRNKGNFPGRFSGRQFSNSRSEMNVSTLELGDSALYLCASSPRSGNTEAFFGQGTRLTVV.